A selection of T cell receptor beta chains follows, all from one sample in a study of blood T cell repertoires in COVID-19. The table came from immunoSEQ multiplex PCR; TCRdb's copy has only in-frame clones and leaves some out. The sample comprises about 50,000 clones, around 86% of which are singletons, and around 2.6% rests with the top ten. The sequenced material came from peripheral blood. Source of these receptors: a woman older than 75 with COVID-19, enrolled during active disease. CDR3s include the opening cysteine and the closing phenylalanine or tryptophan. A D gene is named only where the DNA matches it firmly. The listing skips clone size in some rows; elsewhere it reads once, few, many or a size class.

d_call: .
v_call: TRBV6-1
clone_size: .
j_call: TRBJ2-7
cdr3_nt: TGTGCCAGCAGTGAAACAGGGCCCTACGAGCAGTACTTC
cdr3_aa: CASSETGPYEQYF

d_call: .
v_call: TRBV9
clone_size: .
j_call: TRBJ1-2
cdr3_nt: TGTGCCAGCAGCGTAGGTGGAGGGAATAACTATGGCTACACCTTC
cdr3_aa: CASSVGGGNNYGYTF

d_call: .
v_call: TRBV6-5
clone_size: .
j_call: TRBJ2-3
cdr3_nt: TGTGCCACCTCTTATGGGGGGTCTAGCACAGATACGCAGTATTTT
cdr3_aa: CATSYGGSSTDTQYF

d_call: .
v_call: TRBV30
clone_size: .
j_call: TRBJ2-1
cdr3_nt: TGTGCCGAGGGGGCAGGGAGGCAAAGTGAGCAGTTCTTC
cdr3_aa: CAEGAGRQSEQFF

d_call: .
v_call: TRBV5-1
clone_size: .
j_call: TRBJ2-1
cdr3_nt: TGCGCCAGCAGCTTGGGTGGGAGCTCCTACAATGAGCAGTTCTTC
cdr3_aa: CASSLGGSSYNEQFF

d_call: TRBD1
v_call: TRBV6-4
clone_size: .
j_call: TRBJ1-2
cdr3_nt: TGTGCCAGCAGTGTTTCTCCGGGACAGTCAGGTGGCTACACCTTC
cdr3_aa: CASSVSPGQSGGYTF

d_call: TRBD1
v_call: TRBV18
clone_size: .
j_call: TRBJ2-7
cdr3_nt: TGTGCCAGCTCAGGGACAGACTACGAGCAGTACTTC
cdr3_aa: CASSGTDYEQYF

d_call: .
v_call: TRBV15
clone_size: .
j_call: TRBJ1-5
cdr3_nt: TGTGCCACCAGCGACGCTAAGCGCTTCGGGTTCAATCAGCCCCAGCATTTT
cdr3_aa: CATSDAKRFGFNQPQHF

d_call: .
v_call: TRBV24-1
clone_size: .
j_call: TRBJ2-7
cdr3_nt: TGTGCCACCAGAAACAGGGCTGCGCGGGAGCAGTACTTC
cdr3_aa: CATRNRAAREQYF

d_call: TRBD1
v_call: TRBV19
clone_size: .
j_call: TRBJ1-2
cdr3_nt: TGTGCCAGTAGTATAGACGGGACAGGAAGGATCTATGGCTACACCTTC
cdr3_aa: CASSIDGTGRIYGYTF

d_call: TRBD1
v_call: TRBV4-1
clone_size: .
j_call: TRBJ2-5
cdr3_nt: TGCGCCAGCAGCCAAGGACAGGGGATCAGTGAGACCCAGTACTTC
cdr3_aa: CASSQGQGISETQYF

d_call: TRBD1
v_call: TRBV5-1
clone_size: .
j_call: TRBJ1-1
cdr3_nt: TGCGCCAGCAGCGCTGGACAGGAAAGGAACACTGAAGCTTTCTTT
cdr3_aa: CASSAGQERNTEAFF

d_call: .
v_call: TRBV2
clone_size: .
j_call: TRBJ1-2
cdr3_nt: TGTGCCAGCACCCGGGGGGCTAACTATGGCTACACCTTC
cdr3_aa: CASTRGANYGYTF

d_call: .
v_call: TRBV7-9
clone_size: few
j_call: TRBJ2-6
cdr3_nt: TGTGCCAGCAGCTTCCAGGGTGGTGGGGCCAACGTCCTGACTTTC
cdr3_aa: CASSFQGGGANVLTF

d_call: .
v_call: TRBV3-1/TRBV3-2
clone_size: .
j_call: TRBJ1-2
cdr3_nt: TGTGCCAGCAGCCAAAAAGGAGGCTATGGCTACACCTTC
cdr3_aa: CASSQKGGYGYTF

d_call: .
v_call: TRBV23-1
clone_size: .
j_call: TRBJ2-5
cdr3_nt: TGCGCCAGCAGTCACCAGTTCAAACCGGGAACCCCGGCAAAAGAGACCCAGTACTTC
cdr3_aa: CASSHQFKPGTPAKETQYF

d_call: .
v_call: TRBV5-4
clone_size: .
j_call: TRBJ1-2
cdr3_nt: TGTGCCAGCAGTTATCAGACTAGGGAGTATGGCTACACCTTC
cdr3_aa: CASSYQTREYGYTF

d_call: .
v_call: TRBV3-1/TRBV3-2
clone_size: .
j_call: TRBJ1-3
cdr3_nt: TGTGCCAGCAGCGGGGGGGGCAGCTTTCTCTCTGGAAACACCATATATTTT
cdr3_aa: CASSGGGSFLSGNTIYF

d_call: TRBD2
v_call: TRBV10-2
clone_size: .
j_call: TRBJ2-7
cdr3_nt: TGCGCCAGCAGCGGCCGGGCCGGGACTAGCGGGTTGGAGCAGTACTTC
cdr3_aa: CASSGRAGTSGLEQYF

d_call: .
v_call: TRBV7-9
clone_size: once
j_call: TRBJ1-1
cdr3_nt: TGTGCCAGCAGCATGAACAGGAGGAACACTGAAGCTTTCTTT
cdr3_aa: CASSMNRRNTEAFF

d_call: .
v_call: TRBV7-8
clone_size: .
j_call: TRBJ1-5
cdr3_nt: TGTGCCAGCAGCTTAGAATTGGGCAGGTACAATCAGCCCCAGCATTTT
cdr3_aa: CASSLELGRYNQPQHF

d_call: .
v_call: TRBV5-1
clone_size: .
j_call: TRBJ1-2
cdr3_nt: TGCGCCAGCAGCTTGCCAGGGGAAGGCTACACCTTC
cdr3_aa: CASSLPGEGYTF

d_call: TRBD2
v_call: TRBV5-4
clone_size: .
j_call: TRBJ2-2
cdr3_nt: TGTGCCAGCAGCTTGGGGCCTAGCGGGAGCACCGGGGAGCTGTTTTTT
cdr3_aa: CASSLGPSGSTGELFF

d_call: TRBD2
v_call: TRBV24-1
clone_size: .
j_call: TRBJ2-3
cdr3_nt: TGTGCCACCAGTGATTTGCAGATCAGGGAGGGAGCCCGTACAGATACGCAGTATTTT
cdr3_aa: CATSDLQIREGARTDTQYF

d_call: .
v_call: TRBV7-8
clone_size: few
j_call: TRBJ2-7
cdr3_nt: TGTGCCAGCAGCTCGTCCGGGACACCCTCCTACGAGCAGTACTTC
cdr3_aa: CASSSSGTPSYEQYF

d_call: TRBD2
v_call: TRBV10-3
clone_size: .
j_call: TRBJ2-1
cdr3_nt: TGTGCCATATCAGGGAGGGTGTACAATGAGCAGTTCTTC
cdr3_aa: CAISGRVYNEQFF

d_call: .
v_call: TRBV10-2
clone_size: .
j_call: TRBJ2-1
cdr3_nt: TGCGCCAGCAGAATCACAGTCTACAATGAGCAGTTCTTC
cdr3_aa: CASRITVYNEQFF

d_call: TRBD1
v_call: TRBV5-1
clone_size: .
j_call: TRBJ1-3
cdr3_nt: TGCGCCAGCAGCTTGGGGACAGGGGACGTAGGAAACACCATATATTTT
cdr3_aa: CASSLGTGDVGNTIYF

d_call: .
v_call: TRBV4-1
clone_size: .
j_call: TRBJ2-2
cdr3_nt: TGCGCCAGCAGCCAAGATTGGCTTACAACCGGGGAGCTGTTTTTT
cdr3_aa: CASSQDWLTTGELFF

d_call: .
v_call: TRBV6-5
clone_size: .
j_call: TRBJ1-5
cdr3_nt: TGTGCCAGCACCATTCGCGGGCAGAGCAATCAGCCCCAGCATTTT
cdr3_aa: CASTIRGQSNQPQHF

d_call: TRBD1
v_call: TRBV30
clone_size: few
j_call: TRBJ1-5
cdr3_nt: TGTGCCTGGGCCCCCCCGGACAGGGAGGGTACCAATCAGCCCCAGCATTTT
cdr3_aa: CAWAPPDREGTNQPQHF

d_call: TRBD1
v_call: TRBV5-1
clone_size: .
j_call: TRBJ2-5
cdr3_nt: TGCGCCAGCAGCCGACAGGGAGAGACCCAGTACTTC
cdr3_aa: CASSRQGETQYF

d_call: TRBD1
v_call: TRBV10-1
clone_size: .
j_call: TRBJ1-1
cdr3_nt: TGCGCCAGCACCGGGACAGCCCAGATGAACACTGAAGCTTTCTTT
cdr3_aa: CASTGTAQMNTEAFF

d_call: .
v_call: TRBV5-1
clone_size: .
j_call: TRBJ1-6
cdr3_nt: TGCGCCAGCAACCTAGGACAGCCTGGCGATTCACCCCTCCACTTT
cdr3_aa: CASNLGQPGDSPLHF

d_call: .
v_call: TRBV16
clone_size: .
j_call: TRBJ1-3
cdr3_nt: TGTGCCAGCAGCCAATGGGGGCCGGGGCCCTCTGGAAACACCATATATTTT
cdr3_aa: CASSQWGPGPSGNTIYF

d_call: TRBD1
v_call: TRBV27
clone_size: .
j_call: TRBJ2-7
cdr3_nt: TGTGCCAGCAGCAACTACAGGGGGTACGAGCAGTACTTC
cdr3_aa: CASSNYRGYEQYF

d_call: TRBD1
v_call: TRBV4-1
clone_size: few
j_call: TRBJ1-6
cdr3_nt: TGCGCCAGCAGCAGAGGACAGGGCTGGTCACCCCTCCACTTT
cdr3_aa: CASSRGQGWSPLHF

d_call: .
v_call: TRBV9
clone_size: once
j_call: TRBJ2-3
cdr3_nt: TGTGCCAGCAGCGTAGGTCAGACGAGGGATACGCAGTATTTT
cdr3_aa: CASSVGQTRDTQYF

d_call: .
v_call: TRBV15
clone_size: .
j_call: TRBJ2-2
cdr3_nt: TGTGCCACCAGCAGAGATTCGTGGAGACTGAACACCGGGGAGCTGTTTTTT
cdr3_aa: CATSRDSWRLNTGELFF

d_call: .
v_call: TRBV19
clone_size: .
j_call: TRBJ1-1
cdr3_nt: TGTGCCAGTAGTATAGTAGCAGCCGGGAACACTGAAGCTTTCTTT
cdr3_aa: CASSIVAAGNTEAFF

d_call: TRBD1
v_call: TRBV27
clone_size: once
j_call: TRBJ1-2
cdr3_nt: TGTGCCAGCAGTTTAAGGGGGCGCGACTATGGCTACACCTTC
cdr3_aa: CASSLRGRDYGYTF

d_call: TRBD1
v_call: TRBV7-6
clone_size: .
j_call: TRBJ1-3
cdr3_nt: TGTGCCAGCAGTTTGTGGGGACAGGGCCCTGGAAACACCATATATTTT
cdr3_aa: CASSLWGQGPGNTIYF

d_call: .
v_call: TRBV6-5
clone_size: .
j_call: TRBJ1-5
cdr3_nt: TGTGCCAGCAGCCGTACAGGGATGAGCTCTCAGCCCCAGCATTTT
cdr3_aa: CASSRTGMSSQPQHF

d_call: .
v_call: TRBV24-1
clone_size: .
j_call: TRBJ2-3
cdr3_nt: TGTGCCACCCGGACTAGCACAGATACGCAGTATTTT
cdr3_aa: CATRTSTDTQYF

d_call: .
v_call: TRBV28
clone_size: .
j_call: TRBJ2-7
cdr3_nt: TGTGCCAGCAACCAAAGAAGGGGGTTCTCCTACGAGCAGTACTTC
cdr3_aa: CASNQRRGFSYEQYF

d_call: TRBD2
v_call: TRBV11-1
clone_size: .
j_call: TRBJ2-2
cdr3_nt: TGTGCCAGCAGCTTAGGGACTAGTTCCGGGGAGCTGTTTTTT
cdr3_aa: CASSLGTSSGELFF

d_call: TRBD2
v_call: TRBV9
clone_size: .
j_call: TRBJ2-1
cdr3_nt: TGTGCCAGCAACCCCCTCGGGGGGGCATACAATGAGCAGTTCTTC
cdr3_aa: CASNPLGGAYNEQFF

d_call: TRBD1
v_call: TRBV6-5
clone_size: .
j_call: TRBJ2-7
cdr3_nt: TGTGCCAGCAGTTACCAGGGACAGGGAACCTACGAGCAGTACTTC
cdr3_aa: CASSYQGQGTYEQYF

d_call: TRBD2
v_call: TRBV5-1
clone_size: .
j_call: TRBJ2-5
cdr3_nt: TGCGCCAGCACCCTAGCGGGGGGGCGAGAAGAGACCCAGTACTTC
cdr3_aa: CASTLAGGREETQYF

d_call: .
v_call: TRBV5-1
clone_size: .
j_call: TRBJ2-3
cdr3_nt: TGCGCCAGCAGCAGAGCAACAGGGCCAGATACGCAGTATTTT
cdr3_aa: CASSRATGPDTQYF

d_call: .
v_call: TRBV6-5
clone_size: .
j_call: TRBJ1-1
cdr3_nt: TGTGCCAGCAGCCACCCCGGGGATTCTGGCGTAGCTTTCTTT
cdr3_aa: CASSHPGDSGVAFF

d_call: .
v_call: TRBV12-3/TRBV12-4
clone_size: .
j_call: TRBJ1-1
cdr3_nt: TGTGCCAGCATGGGAGGGGGTTACACTGAAGCTTTCTTT
cdr3_aa: CASMGGGYTEAFF

d_call: TRBD1
v_call: TRBV5-5
clone_size: .
j_call: TRBJ2-3
cdr3_nt: TGTGCCAGCAGCTTGTCCTCAGGGGGCATAGATACGCAGTATTTT
cdr3_aa: CASSLSSGGIDTQYF

d_call: .
v_call: TRBV24-1
clone_size: .
j_call: TRBJ2-5
cdr3_nt: TGTGCCACCAGTGCTATTACAGAAAGGGAGACCCAGTACTTC
cdr3_aa: CATSAITERETQYF

d_call: TRBD2
v_call: TRBV15
clone_size: .
j_call: TRBJ2-7
cdr3_nt: TGTGCCACCGGCAGAAATAGCGGGAGCTCCTACGAGCAGTACTTC
cdr3_aa: CATGRNSGSSYEQYF

d_call: .
v_call: TRBV6-5
clone_size: .
j_call: TRBJ1-6
cdr3_nt: TGTGCCAGCAATTCGTACGGACAGTATAATTCACCCCTCCACTTT
cdr3_aa: CASNSYGQYNSPLHF

d_call: .
v_call: TRBV10-2
clone_size: once
j_call: TRBJ1-3
cdr3_nt: TGCGCCAGCACCAGTTTGGACACCATATATTTT
cdr3_aa: CASTSLDTIYF

d_call: .
v_call: TRBV5-1
clone_size: .
j_call: TRBJ1-3
cdr3_nt: TGCGCCAGCAGCCAAGACCAACTTGACACTGCAAACACCATATATTTT
cdr3_aa: CASSQDQLDTANTIYF

d_call: TRBD2
v_call: TRBV11-2
clone_size: once
j_call: TRBJ2-2
cdr3_nt: TGTGCCAGCAGCTTAGTGTTGGGAGGGGCAGGTGGCACCGGGGAGCTGTTTTTT
cdr3_aa: CASSLVLGGAGGTGELFF

d_call: TRBD1
v_call: TRBV13
clone_size: few
j_call: TRBJ2-2
cdr3_nt: TGTGCCAGCAGCCTCCGGACAGGGGGAAGGACCGGGGAGCTGTTTTTT
cdr3_aa: CASSLRTGGRTGELFF